Sequencing of this TCR beta chain was carried out in a study of T cell changes during pregnancy in multiple sclerosis. This CDR3 is built from 18 residues. Trimming left V 1 base short and J 2 bases short, with 20 bases between. Germline CDR1 and CDR2: SGHDT and YYEEEE. Profiling relied on immunoSEQ multiplex PCR, and the TCRdb table lists in-frame clones only, not all of them. This table holds about 83,000 clones, over 80% found once. This specimen consisted of PBMCs, obtained in the first trimester of pregnancy. The TCR originated in a female donor in good health, serving as a control in a pregnancy study. Some clones in this sample may be carry-over from other donors' samples. J is TRBJ2-3 and V is TRBV5-6; D ambiguous. In DNA, the CDR3 is TGTGCCAGCAGCTTGTTGTACGACTCCGAACGACCCACAGATACGCAGTATTTT. Translating gives CASSLLYDSERPTDTQYF.